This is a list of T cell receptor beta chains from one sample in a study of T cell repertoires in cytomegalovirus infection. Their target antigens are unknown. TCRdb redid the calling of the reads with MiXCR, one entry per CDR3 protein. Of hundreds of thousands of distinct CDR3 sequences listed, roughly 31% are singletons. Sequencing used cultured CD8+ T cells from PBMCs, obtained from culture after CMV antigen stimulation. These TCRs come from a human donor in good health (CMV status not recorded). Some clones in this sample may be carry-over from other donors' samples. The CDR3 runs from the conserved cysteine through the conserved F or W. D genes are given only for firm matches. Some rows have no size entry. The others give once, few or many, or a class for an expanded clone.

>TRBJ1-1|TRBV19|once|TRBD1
TGTGCCAGTAGTATGATCGGGACAGCCTTCAACACTGAAGCTTTCTTT
CASSMIGTAFNTEAFF
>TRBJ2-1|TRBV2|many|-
TGTGCCAGCAGTGGGGCCTACAATGAGCAGTTCTTC
CASSGAYNEQFF
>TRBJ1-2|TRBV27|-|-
TGTGCCAGCAGTCCGCAGACAGCTAACTATGGCTACACCTTC
CASSPQTANYGYTF
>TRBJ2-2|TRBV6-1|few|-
TGTGCCAGCAGTGAAACGCTAGCGAACACCGGGGAGCTGTTTTTT
CASSETLANTGELFF
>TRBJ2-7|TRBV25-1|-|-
TGTGCCAGCAGAGGACAGACGCCCTACGAGCAGTACTTC
CASRGQTPYEQYF
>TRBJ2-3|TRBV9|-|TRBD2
TGTGCCAGCAGCGTAGCGGGTAGCGGGGAGACAGATACGCAGTATTTT
CASSVAGSGETDTQYF
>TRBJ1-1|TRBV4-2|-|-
TGTGCCAGCAGCCAAGATGAATGGGTAGGCACTGAAGCTTTCTTT
CASSQDEWVGTEAFF
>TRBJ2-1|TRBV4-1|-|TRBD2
TGCGCCAGCAGCCAAGATCCAGCGGGGTACAATGAGCAGTTCTTC
CASSQDPAGYNEQFF
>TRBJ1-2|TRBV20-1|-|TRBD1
TGCAGTGCTAGAGCGGACAGGGAACGTTATGGCTACACCTTC
CSARADRERYGYTF
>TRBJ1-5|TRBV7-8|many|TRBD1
TGTGCCAGCAGCTTCCGGGACAGGATGAATCAGCCCCAGCATTTT
CASSFRDRMNQPQHF
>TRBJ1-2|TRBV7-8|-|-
TGTGCCAGCAGCTTAGACCCAGCTACCTATGGCTACACCTTC
CASSLDPATYGYTF
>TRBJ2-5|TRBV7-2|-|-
TGTGCCAGCAGCTTACCCCCACCGTATTGGGAGACCCAGTACTTC
CASSLPPPYWETQYF
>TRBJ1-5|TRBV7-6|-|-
TGTGCCAGCAGCTTAAGTGGGCGAGACAATCAGCCCCAGCATTTT
CASSLSGRDNQPQHF
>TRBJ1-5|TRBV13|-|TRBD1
TGTGCCAGCAGCTTAGGGGGACAGGGCGGGGGTCAGCCCCAGCATTTT
CASSLGGQGGGQPQHF
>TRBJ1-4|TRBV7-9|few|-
TGTGCCAGCAGCTTAATTAGAGAAAAACTGTTTTTT
CASSLIREKLFF
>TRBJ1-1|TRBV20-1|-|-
TGCAGCGGGATCAGGGGTTCGCCTGAAGCTTTCTTT
CSGIRGSPEAFF
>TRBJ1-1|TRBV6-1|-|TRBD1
TGTGCCAGCAGATTAACAGGGGAGAACGCTGAAGCTTTCTTT
CASRLTGENAEAFF